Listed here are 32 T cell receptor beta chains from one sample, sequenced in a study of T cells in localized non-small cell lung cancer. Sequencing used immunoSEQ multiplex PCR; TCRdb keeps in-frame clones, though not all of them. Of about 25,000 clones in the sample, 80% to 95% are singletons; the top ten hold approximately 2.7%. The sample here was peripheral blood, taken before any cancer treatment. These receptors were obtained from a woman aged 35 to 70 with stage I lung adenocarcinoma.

The CDR3 DNA is TGCGCCAGCAGTCAAACGACAGGGGGCGGGGAGACCCAGTACTTC. Its protein is CASSQTTGGGETQYF. The chain is built from TRBV23-1 and TRBJ2-5; 10 bases map to TRBD1. TRBV23-1 is an open reading frame, and its role is uncertain. The CDR3 spans 15 residues. The V gene end was trimmed by 2 bases and the J gene end by 5 bases; junction bases not matched to a gene: 5.

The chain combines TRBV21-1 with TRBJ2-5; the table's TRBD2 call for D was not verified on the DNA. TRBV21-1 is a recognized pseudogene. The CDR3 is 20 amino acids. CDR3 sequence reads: CASSKEGVLPSGRIGTTQYF. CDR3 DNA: TGTGCCAGCAGCAAAGAGGGGGTACTGCCTAGCGGGAGGATAGGGACCACCCAGTACTTC.

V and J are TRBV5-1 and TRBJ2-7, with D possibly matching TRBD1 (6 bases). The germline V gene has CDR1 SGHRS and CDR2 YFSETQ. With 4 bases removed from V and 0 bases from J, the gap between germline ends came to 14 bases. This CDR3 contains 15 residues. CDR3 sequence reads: CASSPGQLPSYEQYF. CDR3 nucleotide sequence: TGCGCCAGCAGCCCAGGACAGCTCCCCTCCTACGAGCAGTACTTC.

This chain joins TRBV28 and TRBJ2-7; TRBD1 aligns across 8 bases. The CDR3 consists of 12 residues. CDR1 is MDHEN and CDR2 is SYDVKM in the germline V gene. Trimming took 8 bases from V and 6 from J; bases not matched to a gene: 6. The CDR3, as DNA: TGTGCCAGCGGCGGACAGGGCGGCGAGCAGTACTTC. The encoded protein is CASGGQGGEQYF.

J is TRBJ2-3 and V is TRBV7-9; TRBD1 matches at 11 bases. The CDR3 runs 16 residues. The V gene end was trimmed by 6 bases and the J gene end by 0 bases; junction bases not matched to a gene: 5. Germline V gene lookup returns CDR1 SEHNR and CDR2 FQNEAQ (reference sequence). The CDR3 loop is CASRNGTGGSTDTQYF. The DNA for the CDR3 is TGTGCCAGCAGGAACGGGACAGGGGGGAGCACAGATACGCAGTATTTT.

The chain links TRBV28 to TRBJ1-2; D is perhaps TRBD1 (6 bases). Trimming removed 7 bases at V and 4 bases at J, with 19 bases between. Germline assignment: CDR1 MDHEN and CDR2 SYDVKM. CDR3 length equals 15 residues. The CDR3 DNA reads TGTGCCAGCACCATCAGGTCCGCGGGGGCCTATGGCTACACCTTC. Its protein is CASTIRSAGAYGYTF.

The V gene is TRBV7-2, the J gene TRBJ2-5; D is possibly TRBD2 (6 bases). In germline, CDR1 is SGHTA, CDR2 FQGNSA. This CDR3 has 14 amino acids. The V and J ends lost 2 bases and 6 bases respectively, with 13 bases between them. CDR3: CASSLLGGGKTQYF. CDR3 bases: TGTGCCAGCAGCTTACTGGGGGGTGGGAAGACCCAGTACTTC.

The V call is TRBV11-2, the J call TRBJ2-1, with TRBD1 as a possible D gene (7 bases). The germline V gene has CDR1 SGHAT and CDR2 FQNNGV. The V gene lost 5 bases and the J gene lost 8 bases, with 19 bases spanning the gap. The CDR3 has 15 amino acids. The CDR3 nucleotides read TGTGCCAGCAGCCCAGGGGGGCCGTCGAGGCATGAGCAGTTCTTC. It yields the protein CASSPGGPSRHEQFF.

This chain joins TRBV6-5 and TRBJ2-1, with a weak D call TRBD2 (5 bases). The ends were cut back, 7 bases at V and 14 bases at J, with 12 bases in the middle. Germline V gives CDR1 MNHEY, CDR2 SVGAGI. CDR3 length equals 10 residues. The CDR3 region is CASTTDSEFF. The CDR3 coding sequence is TGTGCCAGCACCACGGACTCGGAGTTCTTC.

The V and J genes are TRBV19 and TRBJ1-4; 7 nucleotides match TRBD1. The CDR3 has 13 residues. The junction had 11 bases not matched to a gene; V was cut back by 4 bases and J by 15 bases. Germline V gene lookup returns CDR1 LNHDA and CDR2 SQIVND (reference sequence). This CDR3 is CASSTGTVENVFF. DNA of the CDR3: TGTGCCAGTAGTACGGGGACAGTGGAAAATGTGTTTTTT. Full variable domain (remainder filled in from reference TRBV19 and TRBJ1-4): DGGITQSPKYLFRKEGQNVTLSCEQNLNHDAMYWYRQDPGQGLRLIYYSQIVNDFQKGDIAEGYSVSREKKESFPLTVTSAQKNPTAFYLCASSTGTVENVFFGSGTQLSVL.

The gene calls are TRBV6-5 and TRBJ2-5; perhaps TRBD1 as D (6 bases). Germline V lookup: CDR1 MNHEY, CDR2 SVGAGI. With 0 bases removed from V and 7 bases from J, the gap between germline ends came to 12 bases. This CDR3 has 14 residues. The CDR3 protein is CASSYSGGSGTQYF. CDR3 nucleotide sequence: TGTGCCAGCAGTTACTCTGGGGGCTCGGGGACCCAGTACTTC.

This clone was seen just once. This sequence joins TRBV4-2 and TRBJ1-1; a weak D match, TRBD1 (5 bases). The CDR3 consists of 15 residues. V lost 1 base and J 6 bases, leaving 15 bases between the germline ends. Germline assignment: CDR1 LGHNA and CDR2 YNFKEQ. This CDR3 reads CASSQVGGTEPEAFF. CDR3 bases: TGTGCCAGCAGCCAAGTGGGGGGGACGGAGCCTGAAGCTTTCTTT.

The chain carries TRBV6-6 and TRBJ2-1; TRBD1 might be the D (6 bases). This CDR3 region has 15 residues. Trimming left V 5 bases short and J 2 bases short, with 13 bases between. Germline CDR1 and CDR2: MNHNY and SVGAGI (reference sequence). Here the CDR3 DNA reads TGTGCCAGCAGTCCATCCCGGGACACCTACAATGAGCAGTTCTTC. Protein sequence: CASSPSRDTYNEQFF.

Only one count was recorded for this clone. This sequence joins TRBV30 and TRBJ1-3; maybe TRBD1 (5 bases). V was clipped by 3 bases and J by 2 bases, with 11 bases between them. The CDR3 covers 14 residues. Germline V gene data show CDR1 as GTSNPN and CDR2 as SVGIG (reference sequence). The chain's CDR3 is CAWSLGRAGNTIYF. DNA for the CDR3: TGTGCCTGGAGCTTGGGGCGAGCTGGAAACACCATATATTTT.

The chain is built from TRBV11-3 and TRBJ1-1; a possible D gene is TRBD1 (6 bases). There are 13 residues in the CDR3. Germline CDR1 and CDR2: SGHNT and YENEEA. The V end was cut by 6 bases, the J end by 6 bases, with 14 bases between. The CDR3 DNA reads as TGTGCCAGCAGTCGAGGGGGTAGGGCTGAAGCTTTCTTT. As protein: CASSRGGRAEAFF.

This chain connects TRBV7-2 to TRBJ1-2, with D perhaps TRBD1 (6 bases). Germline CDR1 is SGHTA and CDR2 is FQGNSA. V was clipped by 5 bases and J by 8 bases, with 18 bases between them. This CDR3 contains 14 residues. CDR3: CASSQYLTGLGYTF. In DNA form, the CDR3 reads TGTGCCAGCAGCCAATATTTGACAGGACTCGGCTACACCTTC.

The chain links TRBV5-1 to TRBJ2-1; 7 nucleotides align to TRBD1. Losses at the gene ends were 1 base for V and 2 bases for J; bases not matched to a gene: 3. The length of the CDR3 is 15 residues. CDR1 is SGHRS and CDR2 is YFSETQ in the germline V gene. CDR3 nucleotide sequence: TGCGCCAGCAGCTTGACCGGGACAGCCTACAATGAGCAGTTCTTC. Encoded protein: CASSLTGTAYNEQFF. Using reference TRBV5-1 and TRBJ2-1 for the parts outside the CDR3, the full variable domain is KAGVTQTPRYLIKTRGQQVTLSCSPISGHRSVSWYQQTPGQGLQFLFEYFSETQRNKGNFPGRFSGRQFSNSRSEMNVSTLELGDSALYLCASSLTGTAYNEQFFGPGTRLTVL.

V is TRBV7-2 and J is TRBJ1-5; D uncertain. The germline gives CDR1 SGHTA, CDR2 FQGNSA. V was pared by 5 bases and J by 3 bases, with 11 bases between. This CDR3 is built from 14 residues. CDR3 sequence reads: CASSQGSSNQPQHF. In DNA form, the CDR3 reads TGTGCCAGCAGCCAAGGGTCATCCAATCAGCCCCAGCATTTT.

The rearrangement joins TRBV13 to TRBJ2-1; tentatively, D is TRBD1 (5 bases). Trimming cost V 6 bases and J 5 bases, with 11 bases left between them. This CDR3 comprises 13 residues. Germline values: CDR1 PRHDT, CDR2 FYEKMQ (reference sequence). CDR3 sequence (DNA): TGTGCCAGCAGGCGCCTCAGGGACAATGAGCAGTTCTTC. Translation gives CASRRLRDNEQFF.

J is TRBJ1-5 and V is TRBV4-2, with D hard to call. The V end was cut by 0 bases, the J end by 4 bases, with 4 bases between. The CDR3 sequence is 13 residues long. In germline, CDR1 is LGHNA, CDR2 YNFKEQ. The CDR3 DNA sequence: TGTGCCAGCAGCCAAGATTCTAATCAGCCCCAGCATTTT. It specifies CASSQDSNQPQHF.

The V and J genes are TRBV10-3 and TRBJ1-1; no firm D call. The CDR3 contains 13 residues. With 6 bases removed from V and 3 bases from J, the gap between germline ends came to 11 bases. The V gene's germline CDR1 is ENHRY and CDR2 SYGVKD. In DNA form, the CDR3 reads TGTGCCATCAGAGAGGCGTCGGACACTGAAGCTTTCTTT. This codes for CAIREASDTEAFF.

In DNA form, the CDR3 reads TGTGCCAGTAGCCTCGGGACAGGGGGTCGGTACACTGAAGCTTTCTTT. Amino acids: CASSLGTGGRYTEAFF. The V and J genes are TRBV19 and TRBJ1-1; 11 positions match TRBD1. Germline V lookup: CDR1 LNHDA, CDR2 SQIVND (reference sequence). There are 16 residues in the CDR3. V lost 6 bases to trimming and J lost 3 bases; unmatched junction nucleotides: 9.

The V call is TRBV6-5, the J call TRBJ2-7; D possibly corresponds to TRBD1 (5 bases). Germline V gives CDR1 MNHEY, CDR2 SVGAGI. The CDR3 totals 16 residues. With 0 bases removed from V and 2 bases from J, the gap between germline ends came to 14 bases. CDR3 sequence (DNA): TGTGCCAGCAGTTACTCGATCGGCAGGGCGACCTACGAGCAGTACTTC. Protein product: CASSYSIGRATYEQYF.

CDR3 nucleotide sequence: TGTGCCATCCCGACCGGGACTAGCTCCTACAATGAGCAGTTCTTC. Translating gives CAIPTGTSSYNEQFF. This chain joins TRBV2 and TRBJ2-1, with 8 bases lining up with TRBD2. The germline CDR1 and CDR2 sequences are SNHLY and FYNNEI. The CDR3 totals 15 residues. V trimming: 10 bases; J trimming: 0 bases; junction bases outside the gene matches: 8.

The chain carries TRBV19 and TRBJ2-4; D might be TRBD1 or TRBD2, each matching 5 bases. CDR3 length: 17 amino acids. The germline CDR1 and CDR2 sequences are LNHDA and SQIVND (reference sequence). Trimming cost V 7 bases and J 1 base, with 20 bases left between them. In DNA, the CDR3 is TGTGCCAGTACCGACCGGCTTGGGGGATTTGCCAAAAACATTCAGTACTTC. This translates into CASTDRLGGFAKNIQYF.

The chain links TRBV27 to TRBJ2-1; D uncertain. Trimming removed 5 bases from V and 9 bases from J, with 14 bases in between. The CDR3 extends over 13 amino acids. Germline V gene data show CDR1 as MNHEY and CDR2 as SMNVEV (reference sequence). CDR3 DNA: TGTGCCAGCAGTCCCGTGAGATGGGGTGAGCAGTTCTTC. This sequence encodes CASSPVRWGEQFF.

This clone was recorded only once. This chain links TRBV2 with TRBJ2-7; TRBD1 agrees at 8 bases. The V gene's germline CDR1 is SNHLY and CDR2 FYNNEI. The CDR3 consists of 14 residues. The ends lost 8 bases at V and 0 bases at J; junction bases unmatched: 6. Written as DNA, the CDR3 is TGTGCCAGCTCTATCCAGGGGGCCTCCTACGAGCAGTACTTC. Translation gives CASSIQGASYEQYF.

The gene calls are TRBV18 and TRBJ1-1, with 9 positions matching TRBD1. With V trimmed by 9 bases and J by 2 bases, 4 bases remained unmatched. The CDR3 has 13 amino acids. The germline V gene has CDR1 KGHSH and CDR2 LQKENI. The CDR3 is CASRQGGNTEAFF. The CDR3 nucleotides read TGTGCCAGTCGACAGGGGGGTAACACTGAAGCTTTCTTT.

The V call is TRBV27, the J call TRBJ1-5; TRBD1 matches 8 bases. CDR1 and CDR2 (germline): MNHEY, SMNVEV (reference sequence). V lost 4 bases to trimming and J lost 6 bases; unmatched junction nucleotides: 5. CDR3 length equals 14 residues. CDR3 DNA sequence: TGTGCCAGCAGTTGGACAGGGACGAGTCAGCCCCAGCATTTT. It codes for CASSWTGTSQPQHF.

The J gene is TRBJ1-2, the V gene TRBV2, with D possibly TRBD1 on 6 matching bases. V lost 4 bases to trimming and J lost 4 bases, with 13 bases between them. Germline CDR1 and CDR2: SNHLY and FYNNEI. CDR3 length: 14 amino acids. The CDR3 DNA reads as TGTGCCAGCAGTGCTCAGGGGCAGGTCTATGGCTACACCTTC. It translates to CASSAQGQVYGYTF.

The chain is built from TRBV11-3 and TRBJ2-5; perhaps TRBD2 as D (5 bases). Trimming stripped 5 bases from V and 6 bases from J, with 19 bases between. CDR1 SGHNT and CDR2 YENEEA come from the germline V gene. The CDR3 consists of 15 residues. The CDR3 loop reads CASSEHPGIGQTQYF. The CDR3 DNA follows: TGTGCCAGCAGCGAGCACCCGGGGATTGGGCAGACCCAGTACTTC.

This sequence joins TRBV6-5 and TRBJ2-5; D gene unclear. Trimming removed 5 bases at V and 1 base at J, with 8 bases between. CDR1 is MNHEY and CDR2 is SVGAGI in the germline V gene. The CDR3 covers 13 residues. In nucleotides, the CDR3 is TGTGCCAGCAGTCCCATCCTCCAAGAGACCCAGTACTTC. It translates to CASSPILQETQYF.